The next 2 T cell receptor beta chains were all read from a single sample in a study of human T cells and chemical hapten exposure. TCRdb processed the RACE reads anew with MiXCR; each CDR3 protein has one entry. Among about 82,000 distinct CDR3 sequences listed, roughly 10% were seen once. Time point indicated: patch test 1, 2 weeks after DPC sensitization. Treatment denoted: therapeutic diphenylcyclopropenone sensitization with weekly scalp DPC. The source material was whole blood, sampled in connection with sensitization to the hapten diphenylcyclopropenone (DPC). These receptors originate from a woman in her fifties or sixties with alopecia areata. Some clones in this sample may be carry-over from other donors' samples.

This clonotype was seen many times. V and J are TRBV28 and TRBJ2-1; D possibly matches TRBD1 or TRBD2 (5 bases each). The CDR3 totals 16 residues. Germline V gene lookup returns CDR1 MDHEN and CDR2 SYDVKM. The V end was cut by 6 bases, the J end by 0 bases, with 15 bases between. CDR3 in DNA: TGTGCCAGCAGCCTCCCGGGGCAGACCTCCTACAATGAGCAGTTCTTC. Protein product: CASSLPGQTSYNEQFF.

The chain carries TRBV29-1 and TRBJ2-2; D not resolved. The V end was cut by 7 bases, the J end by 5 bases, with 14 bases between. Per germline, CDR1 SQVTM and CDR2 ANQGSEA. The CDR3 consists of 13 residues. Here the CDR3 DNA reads TGCAGCGCCTCGGATTCCCGGACCGGGGAGCTGTTTTTT. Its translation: CSASDSRTGELFF.